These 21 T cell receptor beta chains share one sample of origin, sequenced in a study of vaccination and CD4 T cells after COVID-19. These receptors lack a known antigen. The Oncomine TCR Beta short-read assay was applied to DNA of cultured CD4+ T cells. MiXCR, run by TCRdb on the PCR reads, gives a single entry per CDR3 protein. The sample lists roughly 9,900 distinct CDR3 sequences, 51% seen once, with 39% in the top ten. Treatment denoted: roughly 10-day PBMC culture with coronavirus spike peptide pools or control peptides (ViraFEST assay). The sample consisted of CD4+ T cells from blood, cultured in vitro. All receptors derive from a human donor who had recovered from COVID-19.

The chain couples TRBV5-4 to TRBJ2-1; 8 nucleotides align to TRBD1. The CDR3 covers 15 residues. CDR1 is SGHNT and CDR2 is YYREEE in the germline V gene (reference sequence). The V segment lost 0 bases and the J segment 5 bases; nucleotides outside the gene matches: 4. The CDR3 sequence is CASSLGDRRNNEQFF. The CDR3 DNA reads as TGTGCCAGCAGCTTGGGGGACAGGAGAAACAATGAGCAGTTCTTC.

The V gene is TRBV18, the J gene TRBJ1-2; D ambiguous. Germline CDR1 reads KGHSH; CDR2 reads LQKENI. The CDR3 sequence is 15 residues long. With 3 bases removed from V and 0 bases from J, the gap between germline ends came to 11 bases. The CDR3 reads CASSPEQLPNYGYTF. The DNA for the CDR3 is TGTGCCAGCTCACCGGAGCAGCTGCCTAACTATGGCTACACCTTC.

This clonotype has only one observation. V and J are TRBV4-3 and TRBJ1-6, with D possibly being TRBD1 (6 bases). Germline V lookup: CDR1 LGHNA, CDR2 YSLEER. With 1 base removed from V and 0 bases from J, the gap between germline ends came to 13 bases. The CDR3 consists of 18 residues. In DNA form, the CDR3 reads TGCGCCAGCAGCCAAGTGGTCAGGGGAGCCTCCTATAATTCACCCCTCCACTTT. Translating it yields CASSQVVRGASYNSPLHF.

CDR3 loop: CATSPGGTNEKLFF. The CDR3, as DNA: TGTGCCACCAGCCCGGGGGGAACTAATGAAAAACTGTTTTTT. This rearrangement joins TRBV15 to TRBJ1-4; TRBD1 is a possible D gene (5 bases). Germline values: CDR1 LNHNV, CDR2 YYDKDF (reference sequence). V was cut by 5 bases and J by 1 base, with 8 bases left in between. The CDR3 consists of 14 residues.

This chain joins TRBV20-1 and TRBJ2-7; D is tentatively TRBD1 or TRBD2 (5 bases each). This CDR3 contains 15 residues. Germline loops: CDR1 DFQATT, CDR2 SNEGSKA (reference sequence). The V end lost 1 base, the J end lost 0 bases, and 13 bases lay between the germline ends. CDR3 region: CSARAGTASSYEQYF. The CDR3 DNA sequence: TGCAGTGCTAGAGCGGGGACCGCAAGCTCCTACGAGCAGTACTTC.

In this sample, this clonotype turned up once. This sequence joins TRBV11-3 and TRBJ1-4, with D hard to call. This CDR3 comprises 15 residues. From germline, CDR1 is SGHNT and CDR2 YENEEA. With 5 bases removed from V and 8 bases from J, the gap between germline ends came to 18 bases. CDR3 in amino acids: CASSQPQAWGEKLFF. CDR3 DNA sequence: TGTGCCAGCAGCCAACCTCAGGCCTGGGGAGAAAAACTGTTTTTT.

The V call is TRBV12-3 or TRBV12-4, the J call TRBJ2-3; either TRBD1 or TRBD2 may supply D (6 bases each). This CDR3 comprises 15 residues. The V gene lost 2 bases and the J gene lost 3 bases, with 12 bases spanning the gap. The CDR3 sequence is CASSLYRGATDTQYF. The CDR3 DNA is TGTGCCAGCAGTTTATATAGGGGGGCGACAGATACGCAGTATTTT.

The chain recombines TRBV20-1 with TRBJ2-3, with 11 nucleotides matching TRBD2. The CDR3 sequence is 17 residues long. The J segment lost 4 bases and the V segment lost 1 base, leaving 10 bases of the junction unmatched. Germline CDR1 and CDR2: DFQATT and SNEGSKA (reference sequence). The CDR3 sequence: CSARGILAGGHPDTQYF. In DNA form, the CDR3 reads TGCAGTGCTAGAGGGATTTTAGCGGGGGGGCATCCAGATACGCAGTATTTT.

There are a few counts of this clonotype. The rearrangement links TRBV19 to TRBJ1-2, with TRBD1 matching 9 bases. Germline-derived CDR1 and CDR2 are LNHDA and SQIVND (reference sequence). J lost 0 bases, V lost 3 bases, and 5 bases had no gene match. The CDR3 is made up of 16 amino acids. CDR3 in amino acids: CASSMEGTGSNYGYTF. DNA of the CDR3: TGTGCCAGTAGTATGGAAGGGACAGGGTCTAACTATGGCTACACCTTC. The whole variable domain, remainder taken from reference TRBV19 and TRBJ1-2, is DGGITQSPKYLFRKEGQNVTLSCEQNLNHDAMYWYRQDPGQGLRLIYYSQIVNDFQKGDIAEGYSVSREKKESFPLTVTSAQKNPTAFYLCASSMEGTGSNYGYTFGSGTRLTVV.

The CDR3 reads CSARSSANEKLFF. CDR3 in DNA: TGCAGTGCTAGGAGCAGCGCCAATGAAAAACTGTTTTTT. The V call is TRBV20-1, the J call TRBJ1-4, with D hard to call. V shed 3 bases and J shed 5 bases, with 10 bases lying between them. Germline loops: CDR1 DFQATT, CDR2 SNEGSKA (reference sequence). The CDR3 spans 13 residues.

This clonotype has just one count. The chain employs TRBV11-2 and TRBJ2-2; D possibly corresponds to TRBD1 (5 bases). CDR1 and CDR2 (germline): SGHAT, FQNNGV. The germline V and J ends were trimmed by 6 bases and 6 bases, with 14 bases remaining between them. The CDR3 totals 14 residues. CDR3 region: CASRPDRSAGELFF. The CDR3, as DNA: TGTGCCAGCAGACCTGACAGAAGTGCCGGGGAGCTGTTTTTT.

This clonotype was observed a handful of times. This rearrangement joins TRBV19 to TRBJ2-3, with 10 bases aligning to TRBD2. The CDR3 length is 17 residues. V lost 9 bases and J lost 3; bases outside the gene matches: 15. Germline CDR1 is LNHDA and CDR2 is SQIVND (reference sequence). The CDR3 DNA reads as TGTGCCAGCGGGCTAGCGGGGGCCCTGGGGGGGACAGATACGCAGTATTTT. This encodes CASGLAGALGGTDTQYF.

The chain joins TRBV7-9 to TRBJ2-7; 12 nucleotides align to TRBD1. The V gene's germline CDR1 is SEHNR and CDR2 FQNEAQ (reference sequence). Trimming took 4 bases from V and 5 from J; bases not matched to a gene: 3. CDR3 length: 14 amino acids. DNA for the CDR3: TGTGCCAGCAGCTGGGACAGGGGGCAGAACGAGCAGTACTTC. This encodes CASSWDRGQNEQYF. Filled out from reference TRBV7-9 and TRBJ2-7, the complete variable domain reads DTGVSQNPRHKITKRGQNVTFRCDPISEHNRLYWYRQTLGQGPEFLTYFQNEAQLEKSRLLSDRFSAERPKGSFSTLEIQRTEQGDSAMYLCASSWDRGQNEQYFGPGTRLTVT.

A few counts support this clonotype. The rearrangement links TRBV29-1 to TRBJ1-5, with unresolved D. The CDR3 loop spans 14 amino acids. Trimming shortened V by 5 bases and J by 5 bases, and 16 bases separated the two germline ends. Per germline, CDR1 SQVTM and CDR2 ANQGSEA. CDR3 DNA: TGCAGCGTTCCTGCCGCCTTGGGATATCAGCCCCAGCATTTT. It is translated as CSVPAALGYQPQHF.

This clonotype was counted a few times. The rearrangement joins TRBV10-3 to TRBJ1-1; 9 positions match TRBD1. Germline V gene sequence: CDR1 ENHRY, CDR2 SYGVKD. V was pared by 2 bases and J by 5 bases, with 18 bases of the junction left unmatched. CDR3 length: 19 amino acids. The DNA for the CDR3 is TGTGCCATCAGTGAGCATACCGGTGGTTCGGACAGGGGTGTAACTGAAGCTTTCTTT. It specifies CAISEHTGGSDRGVTEAFF.

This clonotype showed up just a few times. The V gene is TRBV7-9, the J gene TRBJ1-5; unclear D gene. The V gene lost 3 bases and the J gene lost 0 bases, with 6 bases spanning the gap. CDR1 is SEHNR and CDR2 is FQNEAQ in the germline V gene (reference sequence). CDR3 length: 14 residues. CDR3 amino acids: CASSLSISNQPQHF. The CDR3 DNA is TGTGCCAGCAGCTTGTCCATTAGCAATCAGCCCCAGCATTTT.

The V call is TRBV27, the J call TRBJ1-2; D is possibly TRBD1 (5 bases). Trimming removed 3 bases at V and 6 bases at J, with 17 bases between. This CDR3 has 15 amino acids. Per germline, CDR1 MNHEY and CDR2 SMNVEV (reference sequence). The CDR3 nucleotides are TGTGCCAGCAGTTTCTCACCCAGGGTCCTAAATGGCTACACCTTC. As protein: CASSFSPRVLNGYTF.

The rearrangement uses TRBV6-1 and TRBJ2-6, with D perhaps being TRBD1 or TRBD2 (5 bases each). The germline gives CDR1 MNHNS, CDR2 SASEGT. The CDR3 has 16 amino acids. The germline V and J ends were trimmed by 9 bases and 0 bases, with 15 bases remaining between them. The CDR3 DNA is TGTGCCAGTGGGAGAGGGGTTAGCTCTGGGGCCAACGTCCTGACTTTC. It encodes CASGRGVSSGANVLTF.

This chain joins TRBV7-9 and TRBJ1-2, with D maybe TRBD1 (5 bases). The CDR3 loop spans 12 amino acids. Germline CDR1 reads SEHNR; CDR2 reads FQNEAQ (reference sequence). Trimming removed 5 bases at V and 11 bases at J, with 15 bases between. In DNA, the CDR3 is TGTGCCAGCAGCCCCTCAGACCGGGGGTACACCTTC. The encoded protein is CASSPSDRGYTF.

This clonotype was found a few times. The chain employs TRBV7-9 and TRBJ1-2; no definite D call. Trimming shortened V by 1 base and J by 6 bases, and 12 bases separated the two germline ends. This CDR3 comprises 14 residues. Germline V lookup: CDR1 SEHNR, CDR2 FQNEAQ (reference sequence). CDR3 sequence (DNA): TGTGCCAGCAGCTTAGGGGCGGAGTCTAATGGCTACACCTTC. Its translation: CASSLGAESNGYTF. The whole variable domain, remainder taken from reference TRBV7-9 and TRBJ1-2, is DTGVSQNPRHKITKRGQNVTFRCDPISEHNRLYWYRQTLGQGPEFLTYFQNEAQLEKSRLLSDRFSAERPKGSFSTLEIQRTEQGDSAMYLCASSLGAESNGYTFGSGTRLTVV.

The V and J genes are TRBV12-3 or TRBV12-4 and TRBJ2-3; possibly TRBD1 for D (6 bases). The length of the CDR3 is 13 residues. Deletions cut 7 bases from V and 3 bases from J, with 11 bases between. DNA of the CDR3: TGTGCCAGCAATACAGGGAGAACAGATACGCAGTATTTT. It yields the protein CASNTGRTDTQYF.